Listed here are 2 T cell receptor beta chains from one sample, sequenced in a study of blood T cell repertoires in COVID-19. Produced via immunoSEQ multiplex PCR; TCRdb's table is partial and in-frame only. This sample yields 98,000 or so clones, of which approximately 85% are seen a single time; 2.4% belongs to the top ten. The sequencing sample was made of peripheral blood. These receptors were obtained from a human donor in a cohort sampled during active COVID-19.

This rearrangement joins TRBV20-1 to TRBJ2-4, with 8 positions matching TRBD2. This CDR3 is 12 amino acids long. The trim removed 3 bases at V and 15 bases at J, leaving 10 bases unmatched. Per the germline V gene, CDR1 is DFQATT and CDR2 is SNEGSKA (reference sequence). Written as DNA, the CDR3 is TGCAGTGCTAGTAGGGCTAGCGGGCATCGGTACTTC. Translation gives CSASRASGHRYF.

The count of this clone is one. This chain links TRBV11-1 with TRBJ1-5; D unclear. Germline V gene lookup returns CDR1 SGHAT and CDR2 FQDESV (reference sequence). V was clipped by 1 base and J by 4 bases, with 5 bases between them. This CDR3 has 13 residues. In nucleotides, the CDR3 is TGTGCCAGCAGCTTAGAGGAGAATCAGCCCCAGCATTTT. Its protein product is CASSLEENQPQHF.